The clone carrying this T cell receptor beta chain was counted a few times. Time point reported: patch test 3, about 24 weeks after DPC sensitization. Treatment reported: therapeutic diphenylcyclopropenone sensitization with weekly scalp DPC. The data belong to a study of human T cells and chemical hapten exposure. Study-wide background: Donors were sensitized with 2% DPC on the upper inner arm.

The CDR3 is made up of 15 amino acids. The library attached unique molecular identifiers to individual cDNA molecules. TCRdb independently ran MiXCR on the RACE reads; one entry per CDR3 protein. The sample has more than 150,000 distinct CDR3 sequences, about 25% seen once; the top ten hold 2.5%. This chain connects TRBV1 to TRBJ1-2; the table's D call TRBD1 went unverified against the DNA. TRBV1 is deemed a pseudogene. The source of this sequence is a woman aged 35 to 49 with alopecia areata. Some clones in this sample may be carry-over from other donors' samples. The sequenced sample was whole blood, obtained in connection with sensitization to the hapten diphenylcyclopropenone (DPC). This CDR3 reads CTSSQDLDTNYGYTF. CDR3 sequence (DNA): TGCACCAGCAGCCAAGATTTGGACACCAACTATGGCTACACCTTC.